This TCR beta chain was profiled in a study of regulatory T cells in long-lasting Graves disease. At the level of the study: For a period under 3 months, newly diagnosed Graves' patients had taken antithyroid drugs.

Time point denoted: newly diagnosed GD, antithyroid drugs for less than 3 months. Extracted PBMC RNA gave rise to the TCR library. Study-level results: Thyroid tissue was not sampled; only peripheral blood was.

Relying on iRepertoire HTBI primers and Arm-PCR of CDR3 regions, the team built TCR beta libraries. Using its own MiXCR run on the multiplex PCR reads, TCRdb lists one record per CDR3 protein. The sample lists roughly 440,000 distinct CDR3 sequences, around 15% occurring once. Many counts were recorded for this clonotype. Its antigen remains unidentified. Trimming shortened V by 5 bases and J by 8 bases, and 13 bases separated the two germline ends. This CDR3 is 13 amino acids long. Germline V gene lookup returns CDR1 MNHNS and CDR2 SASEGT. This same sample was also part of a study on T cells in Graves' hyperthyroidism and ophthalmopathy.

Here the sequenced sample was peripheral blood mononuclear cells (PBMCs), taken at new diagnosis, from a patient treated with antithyroid drugs. The genes are TRBV6-1 and TRBJ2-1, with D unclear. The receptor's source is a woman between 18 and 30 years old with Graves disease. CDR3 sequence: CASSPRIGDEQFF. In nucleotides, the CDR3 is TGTGCCAGCAGTCCAAGGATTGGAGATGAGCAGTTCTTC.